This T cell receptor beta chain comes out of a study of blood T cell repertoires in COVID-19. Libraries were prepared by immunoSEQ multiplex PCR; TCRdb keeps only in-frame clonotypes and omits some of them. The sample lists some 270,000 clones, roughly 90% occurring once. Only a few counts were recorded for this clone. Per the germline V gene, CDR1 is MGHDK and CDR2 is SYGVNS. This CDR3 has 14 amino acids. Trimming shortened V by 5 bases and J by 0 bases, and 10 bases separated the two germline ends. Sequenced sample: peripheral blood. The V call is TRBV25-1, the J call TRBJ1-1; D gene ambiguous. The clonotype originates from a man aged 45-65 years with acute or convalescent COVID-19. CDR3 protein: CASSPVVMNTEAFF. The CDR3 DNA follows: TGTGCCAGCAGTCCGGTTGTTATGAACACTGAAGCTTTCTTT.